A single sample is the source of the 8 T cell receptor beta chains below, sequenced in a study of T cell responses to AZD1222 COVID-19 vaccine. Clones were sequenced by immunoSEQ multiplex PCR, and TCRdb holds only the in-frame ones, with some missing. The top ten hold about 3% of the sample, which has roughly 120,000 clones, more than 85% seen once. The source was peripheral blood, collected on day 0 of AZD1222 vaccination. These receptors were taken from an adult in good health.

The rearrangement joins TRBV27 to TRBJ1-5; maybe TRBD1 (6 bases). The CDR3 has 12 residues. The germline V gene encodes CDR1 MNHEY and CDR2 SMNVEV (reference sequence). V was pared by 8 bases and J by 3 bases, with 8 bases between. CDR3 protein: CASGTFNQPQHF. CDR3 DNA: TGTGCCAGCGGGACATTCAATCAGCCCCAGCATTTT.

The chain carries TRBV13 and TRBJ2-7; 7 bases map to TRBD2. The junction had 10 bases not matched to a gene; V was cut back by 2 bases and J by 6 bases. Germline V CDR1 and CDR2: PRHDT, FYEKMQ (reference sequence). The CDR3 contains 15 residues. CDR3 amino acids: CASSLMSGAPSEQYF. CDR3 DNA sequence: TGTGCCAGCAGCTTAATGAGCGGGGCCCCGAGCGAGCAGTACTTC.

The rearrangement uses TRBV6-4 and TRBJ2-7, with 9 nucleotides matching TRBD1. Germline values: CDR1 MRHNA, CDR2 SNTAGT. The CDR3 is 15 amino acids. With 4 bases clipped from V and 2 bases from J, the junction kept 6 bases outside the gene matches. CDR3 coding DNA: TGTGCCAGCAGTGCACGGGACAGGGAGGCCTACGAGCAGTACTTC. Its translation: CASSARDREAYEQYF.

V usage is TRBV9 and J usage is TRBJ1-4; D unresolved. Looked up from germline, CDR1 is SGDLS and CDR2 is YYNGEE. V lost 4 bases, J lost 0 bases, and 10 bases lay in between. This CDR3 comprises 15 residues. CDR3 nucleotides: TGTGCCAGCAGCACGACACCGTCAACTAATGAAAAACTGTTTTTT. Protein product: CASSTTPSTNEKLFF.

The chain is built from TRBV23-1 and TRBJ2-7, with 10 nucleotides matching TRBD2. TRBV23-1 is given ORF status, its function remaining uncertain. V dropped 4 bases and J dropped 0; count of bases not matched to a gene: 9. The CDR3 is made up of 17 amino acids. The DNA of the CDR3 is TGCGCCAGCAGTCGGGGACTAGCGAAAAAAGGCTCCTACGAGCAGTACTTC. Translated: CASSRGLAKKGSYEQYF.

V usage is TRBV5-5 and J usage is TRBJ1-4; D is possibly TRBD1 (6 bases). The V end lost 7 bases, the J end lost 0 bases, and 10 bases lay between the germline ends. Germline V gene data show CDR1 as SGHKS and CDR2 as YYEKEE (reference sequence). The CDR3 runs to 14 residues. CDR3 sequence reads: CASSRQATNEKLFF. CDR3 DNA sequence: TGTGCCAGCTCTCGACAGGCAACTAATGAAAAACTGTTTTTT. Using reference TRBV5-5 and TRBJ1-4 for the parts outside the CDR3, the full variable domain is DAGVTQSPTHLIKTRGQQVTLRCSPISGHKSVSWYQQVLGQGPQFIFQYYEKEERGRGNFPDRFSARQFPNYSSELNVNALLLGDSALYLCASSRQATNEKLFFGSGTQLSVL.

This chain uses TRBV28 with TRBJ2-7; 9 nucleotides match TRBD1. Trimming cost V 5 bases and J 2 bases; bases outside gene matches: 7. The CDR3 is 15 amino acids. Germline CDR1 is MDHEN and CDR2 is SYDVKM. The CDR3 here is CASSPPRDRAYEQYF. CDR3 bases: TGTGCCAGCAGTCCCCCGCGGGACAGGGCCTACGAGCAGTACTTC.

The chain is built from TRBV5-1 and TRBJ2-5; no definite D call. The V gene lost 2 bases and the J gene lost 6 bases, with 17 bases spanning the gap. CDR1 is SGHRS and CDR2 is YFSETQ in the germline V gene. The CDR3 extends over 15 amino acids. The DNA for the CDR3 is TGCGCCAGCAGCTTTGACTCCAATCCGCCGAAGACCCAGTACTTC. Protein product: CASSFDSNPPKTQYF.